The 14 T cell receptor beta chains below were found in one sample sequenced in a study of identical twins listed by TCRdb under 2016. Library construction relied on 5' RACE. Sequencing was performed on an Illumina HiSeq 2000. The public sequencing data were trimmed at Q25 with fastp and processed into clonotypes with MiXCR by TCRdb, which kept only in-frame beta chains. Rows merge per CDR3 protein into single entries with the most common DNA and genes. The sample table shows approximately 670,000 distinct CDR3 sequences, and less than 7% are seen once. Together, the top ten hold 1.5% to 2% of the sample. The sequenced material came from naive T cells sorted from blood. Explained via the paper, the cell subset or site label denotes: cells isolated with a human naive T-cell isolation kit. These receptors were collected from a man between 18 and 29 years old in good health.

The table lists this clonotype with many counts. The chain has TRBV21-1 and TRBJ2-7. TRBV21-1 is listed as a pseudogene. The CDR3 has 14 residues. The CDR3 spells CASTIGRNSYEQYF. The CDR3 DNA sequence: TGTGCCAGCACCATAGGACGTAACTCCTACGAGCAGTACTTC.

This clonotype was detected many times. This chain connects TRBV18 to TRBJ1-5; TRBD1 is a possible D gene (6 bases). The CDR3 sequence is 15 residues long. Germline V lookup: CDR1 KGHSH, CDR2 LQKENI. V was trimmed by 3 bases and J by 0 bases, leaving 9 bases between them. The CDR3 sequence: CASSPTGFSNQPQHF. The CDR3 bases are TGTGCCAGCTCACCGACAGGATTTAGCAATCAGCCCCAGCATTTT.

The sample holds a few counts of this clonotype. The V gene is TRBV5-6, the J gene TRBJ2-5, with a tentative D call TRBD1 (7 bases). Trimming cost V 3 bases and J 6 bases, with 12 bases left between them. The CDR3 is 13 amino acids. Germline V lookup: CDR1 SGHDT, CDR2 YYEEEE. The CDR3 loop reads CASSSSGGQTQYF. CDR3 DNA: TGTGCCAGCAGCTCGTCAGGGGGGCAGACCCAGTACTTC.

This clonotype was detected ten times or more. The chain recombines TRBV10-3 with TRBJ2-1, with 8 bases matching TRBD2. Germline V gives CDR1 ENHRY, CDR2 SYGVKD. This CDR3 is built from 12 residues. J gave up 8 bases and V 8 bases, and 5 bases lay outside the gene matches. CDR3 bases: TGTGCCATCGGAGCGGGAGATGATGAGCAGTTCTTC. Translation gives CAIGAGDDEQFF.

This clonotype turned up a few times. This chain uses TRBV11-2 with TRBJ2-3; 7 positions match TRBD2. CDR3 size: 15 residues. V gave up 5 bases and J gave up 1 base; unmatched junction bases: 6. Germline values: CDR1 SGHAT, CDR2 FQNNGV. CDR3 loop: CASSPHAGGTDTQYF. CDR3 coding DNA: TGTGCCAGCAGCCCCCACGCGGGGGGCACAGATACGCAGTATTTT.

In this sample, this clonotype turned up many times. The chain employs TRBV15 and TRBJ1-1, with D unclear. The CDR3 spans 13 residues. Trimming took off 5 bases at V and 0 bases at J, with 7 bases between the two ends. Germline-derived CDR1 and CDR2 are LNHNV and YYDKDF (reference sequence). CDR3 amino acids: CATSSSLNTEAFF. The DNA of the CDR3 is TGTGCCACCAGCTCTAGTCTGAACACTGAAGCTTTCTTT.

This clonotype appeared a few times. This chain uses TRBV20-1 with TRBJ2-5; TRBD2 is a possible D gene (6 bases). The CDR3 is 13 residues long. Germline lookup yields CDR1 DFQATT and CDR2 SNEGSKA (reference sequence). The ends were cut back, 0 bases at V and 3 bases at J, with 8 bases in the middle. Here the CDR3 DNA reads TGCAGTGCTAGAGACGGGACTGAAGAGACCCAGTACTTC. Translated: CSARDGTEETQYF.

This clonotype was counted many times. The V and J genes are TRBV27 and TRBJ2-1; D perhaps matches TRBD1 (6 bases). This CDR3 region has 15 residues. The V end was cut by 2 bases, the J end by 3 bases, with 11 bases between. From germline, CDR1 is MNHEY and CDR2 SMNVEV (reference sequence). CDR3 DNA sequence: TGTGCCAGCAGTTTAGCAGGGGTGGGCTACAATGAGCAGTTCTTC. Translated, it gives CASSLAGVGYNEQFF.

This sequence joins TRBV5-1 and TRBJ2-6, with a possible D match to TRBD1 (6 bases). V gave up 5 bases and J gave up 0 bases, with 15 bases separating them. The CDR3 covers 17 residues. Per the germline V gene, CDR1 is SGHRS and CDR2 is YFSETQ. The CDR3 DNA is TGCGCCAGCAGAGTTTCAGGGACAATCTCTGGGGCCAACGTCCTGACTTTC. Translation: CASRVSGTISGANVLTF.

The CDR3 bases are TGTGCCAGCAGCTTCCCCGCCCGGCGGGGCAACACAGATACGCAGTATTTT. It encodes CASSFPARRGNTDTQYF. This rearrangement joins TRBV5-6 to TRBJ2-3; TRBD2 might be the D (6 bases). This CDR3 has 17 residues. The germline CDR1 and CDR2 sequences are SGHDT and YYEEEE. Trimming removed 2 bases from V and 2 bases from J, with 18 bases in between. Filled out from reference TRBV5-6 and TRBJ2-3, the complete variable domain reads DAGVTQSPTHLIKTRGQQVTLRCSPKSGHDTVSWYQQALGQGPQFIFQYYEEEERQRGNFPDRFSGHQFPNYSSELNVNALLLGDSALYLCASSFPARRGNTDTQYFGPGTRLTVL.

This clonotype showed up many times. This chain joins TRBV12-3 or TRBV12-4 and TRBJ2-2; 7 bases are a match to TRBD2. The CDR3 has 13 amino acids. The V gene end was trimmed by 8 bases and the J gene end by 8 bases; junction bases not matched to a gene: 8. The CDR3 DNA is TGTGCCAGCGGGGGGAGGGGAAGGGGGGAGCTGTTTTTT. Protein sequence: CASGGRGRGELFF.

This clonotype was observed at least ten times. J is TRBJ2-1 and V is TRBV29-1, with TRBD2 as a possible D gene (6 bases). The CDR3 is 13 residues long. V lost 3 bases to trimming and J lost 2 bases, with 8 bases between them. Germline-derived CDR1 and CDR2 are SQVTM and ANQGSEA. CDR3 protein: CSVDGGPYNEQFF. CDR3 DNA: TGCAGCGTTGACGGGGGACCCTACAATGAGCAGTTCTTC.

This clonotype has more than one count but fewer than ten. The rearrangement joins TRBV5-1 to TRBJ2-6; TRBD2 aligns across 10 bases. This CDR3 contains 19 residues. The trim removed 0 bases at V and 0 bases at J, leaving 6 bases unmatched. CDR1 and CDR2 (germline): SGHRS, YFSETQ. CDR3 bases: TGCGCCAGCAGCTTGGACCTAGCGGGAGTAATCTCTGGGGCCAACGTCCTGACTTTC. This translates into CASSLDLAGVISGANVLTF.

This clonotype appeared many times. This chain joins TRBV24-1 and TRBJ2-2; tentative D call: TRBD1 (5 bases). Trimming left V 5 bases short and J 3 bases short, with 9 bases between. The germline gives CDR1 KGHDR, CDR2 SFDVKD. CDR3 length: 14 amino acids. The CDR3 region has the DNA TGTGCCACCAGTGGCCAGGGCGACACCGGGGAGCTGTTTTTT. Protein product: CATSGQGDTGELFF.